A selection of T cell receptor beta chains follows, all from one sample in a study of T cells in Graves' hyperthyroidism and ophthalmopathy. TCRdb re-derived calls from the multiplex PCR reads in MiXCR, one entry per CDR3 protein. Counted here are 400,000 to 500,000 distinct CDR3 sequences, approximately 15% occurring once; the ten biggest clones make up 5% to 6.5%. Specimen: blood. Receptor source: a woman younger than 30 with Graves' hyperthyroidism. Both conserved end residues are part of each CDR3. A D gene is named only where the DNA matches it firmly. Size is stated for part of the rows, as once, few or many counts, or as a class when the clone is expanded.

d_call	j_call	v_call	clone_size	cdr3_nt	cdr3_aa
-	TRBJ2-1	TRBV5-1	many	TGCGCCAGCAGCTTGGGACGGGACGGAAGCTCCTACAATGAGCAGTTCTTC	CASSLGRDGSSYNEQFF
-	TRBJ2-7	TRBV11-2	few	TGTGCCAGCAGCTTAGCGGCTAGACTCTACGAGCAGTACTTC	CASSLAARLYEQYF
TRBD1	TRBJ2-1	TRBV12-5	many	TGTGCTAGTCAGGGGGCCCACCAGAGCTCCTACAATGAGCAGTTCTTC	CASQGAHQSSYNEQFF
-	TRBJ2-6	TRBV7-2	many	TGTGCCAGCAGCTTGTCGTTTGCTGGGGCCAACGTCCTGACTTTC	CASSLSFAGANVLTF
-	TRBJ1-1	TRBV6-1	many	TGTGCCAGCAGTGAGAGGTATGGGGTGGCTTTCTTT	CASSERYGVAFF
-	TRBJ1-6	TRBV7-9	-	TGTGCCAGCAGCTTATCAACCGGGCGTAATTCACCCCTCCACTTT	CASSLSTGRNSPLHF
-	TRBJ2-3	TRBV19	few	TGTGCCAGTAGTTTAGCAGCCCAACAGAATACGCAGTATTTT	CASSLAAQQNTQYF
-	TRBJ2-2	TRBV6-2/TRBV6-3	-	TGTGCCAGCAGTTACTATGGTGCTGTTACCGGGGAGCTGTTTTTT	CASSYYGAVTGELFF
-	TRBJ2-1	TRBV6-2/TRBV6-3	few	TGTGACAGCAGCTGGGACGGCAATGAGCAGTTCTTC	CDSSWDGNEQFF
-	TRBJ1-5	TRBV28	many	TGTGCCAGCAGTGACCCAGGGGGCAATCAGCCCCAGCATTTT	CASSDPGGNQPQHF
-	TRBJ1-2	TRBV7-9	-	TGTGCCAGCAGCTTAAGACCCGGAGTTGGCTACACCTTC	CASSLRPGVGYTF
TRBD2	TRBJ2-1	TRBV5-1	many	TGCGCCAGCAGCTGGACTAGCGGGAGTTTGGATGAGCAGTTCTTC	CASSWTSGSLDEQFF
-	TRBJ2-3	TRBV10-2	few	TGCGCCAGTTCGGGGGCGACCAGCACAGATACGCAGTATTTT	CASSGATSTDTQYF
-	TRBJ2-5	TRBV6-2/TRBV6-3	many	TGTGCCAGCAGTTACCGGGACATACCAGAGACCCAGTACTTC	CASSYRDIPETQYF
TRBD1	TRBJ2-7	TRBV5-1	many	TGCGCCAGCAGCTCATATCCCGGGACAGGGAGCTACGAGCAGTACTTC	CASSSYPGTGSYEQYF
TRBD1	TRBJ2-5	TRBV30	many	TGTGCCTGGAGGGCTAATACAGGGGGCGGAAAGACCCAGTACTTC	CAWRANTGGGKTQYF
-	TRBJ2-7	TRBV7-9	-	TGTGCCAGCAGCCCCCTGGGGTCTAGCTCCTACGAGCAGTACTTC	CASSPLGSSSYEQYF
TRBD1	TRBJ1-5	TRBV4-1	-	TGCGCCAGCAGCCGAGAGACAGGGGAGTATCAGCCCCAGCATTTT	CASSRETGEYQPQHF
-	TRBJ2-1	TRBV7-9	many	TGTGCCAGCAGCCCAGGAGAGTCTAATGAGCAGTTCTTC	CASSPGESNEQFF
TRBD1	TRBJ1-4	TRBV11-2	once	TGTGCCAGCAGCTCCACCGGGACAGGGCAACTGTTTTTT	CASSSTGTGQLFF
-	TRBJ1-2	TRBV19	-	TGTGCCAGTAGTGGACGGAACTATGGCTACACCTTC	CASSGRNYGYTF
-	TRBJ2-5	TRBV7-2	many	TGTGCCAGCAGTCCTAATTCCTTCTTCGACCAAGAGACCCAGTACTTC	CASSPNSFFDQETQYF
TRBD2	TRBJ2-1	TRBV12-3/TRBV12-4	many	TGTGCCAGCAGTTTTACTAGCGGGATAGGTAATGAGCAGTTCTTC	CASSFTSGIGNEQFF
-	TRBJ2-6	TRBV19	few	TGTGCCAGTACCCGGACGGCAGCCTCTGGGGCCAACGTCCTGACTTTC	CASTRTAASGANVLTF
-	TRBJ2-7	TRBV3-1	many	TGTGCCAGCAGCCAAGGGGCAGGGACTGGCATCCACGAGCAGTACTTC	CASSQGAGTGIHEQYF
TRBD1	TRBJ1-6	TRBV15	-	TGTGCCACCAGCTGGGGACAGGGTAGTAATTCACCCCTCCACTTT	CATSWGQGSNSPLHF
-	TRBJ2-7	TRBV28	many	TGTGCCAGCAGTTTAGGGAGGAACGAGCAGTACTTC	CASSLGRNEQYF
TRBD1	TRBJ2-1	TRBV20-1	few	TGCAGTGCAAAACTCACAGGGGCGAGCTCCTACAATGAGCAGTTCTTC	CSAKLTGASSYNEQFF
-	TRBJ2-1	TRBV20-1	-	TGCAGTGCTAGAGCTGGGACCTACAATGAGCAGTTCTTC	CSARAGTYNEQFF
-	TRBJ2-5	TRBV24-1	-	TGTGCCACCAGTGATCCTGAGGACTTGGAAGAGACCCAGTACTTC	CATSDPEDLEETQYF
-	TRBJ2-2	TRBV19	few	TGTGCCAGTAGTATGGCGGGCCTCACCGGGGAGCTGTTTTTT	CASSMAGLTGELFF
-	TRBJ2-7	TRBV6-1	-	TGTGCCAGCAGGAAGAATCAGGGATTCTCCTACGAGCAGTACTTC	CASRKNQGFSYEQYF
TRBD2	TRBJ2-1	TRBV11-2	many	TGTGCCAGCACCGCTTTTTGGGACTACGACTACAATGAGCAGTTCTTC	CASTAFWDYDYNEQFF
TRBD2	TRBJ2-7	TRBV7-6	many	TGTGCCAGCAGCTTAGAGACTAGCGGGAGCTACGAGCAGTACTTC	CASSLETSGSYEQYF
-	TRBJ2-7	TRBV10-3	many	TGTGCCATCAGCCAAGTAATCTTTCCGGCCTACGAGCAGTACTTC	CAISQVIFPAYEQYF
TRBD2	TRBJ2-1	TRBV20-1	many	TGCAGTGCTAGAGACCCCATTTTGCGGGAGAATGTTAATGAGCAGTTCTTC	CSARDPILRENVNEQFF
-	TRBJ2-1	TRBV30	-	TGTGCCTGGGAGGAGAAGGGAGGCTATGAGCAGTTCTTC	CAWEEKGGYEQFF
-	TRBJ2-7	TRBV6-5	-	TGTGCCAGCAGTTACCCGCAGGGGCTTTGGAACGAGCAGTACTTC	CASSYPQGLWNEQYF
-	TRBJ2-2	TRBV20-1	many	TGCAGCCCGGATGGGCCCGACGGACCCGGGGAGCTGTTTTTT	CSPDGPDGPGELFF
TRBD1	TRBJ2-5	TRBV20-1	-	TGCAGTGCTAGAGGAAACAGGGGAGAGACCCAGTACTTC	CSARGNRGETQYF
TRBD2	TRBJ2-7	TRBV20-1	few	TGCAGTGTGCGGCGGGAGGGCTACGAGCAGTACTTC	CSVRREGYEQYF
TRBD1	TRBJ1-1	TRBV9	few	TGTGCCAGCAGCGTAGAGGGGAGCAGGGGGACTGAAGCTTTCTTT	CASSVEGSRGTEAFF
-	TRBJ2-1	TRBV10-3	few	TGTGCCACGGGCGGGATAGCACGGAGGGATGAGCAGTTCTTC	CATGGIARRDEQFF
-	TRBJ2-7	TRBV5-1	many	TGCGCCAGCAGCTTAGAAGGCCCGAGTGTCCACGAGCAGTACTTC	CASSLEGPSVHEQYF
-	TRBJ1-5	TRBV6-1	many	TGTGCCAGCAGTGAAGGGACTTATAGCAATCAGCCCCAGCATTTT	CASSEGTYSNQPQHF
-	TRBJ1-4	TRBV12-3/TRBV12-4	few	TGTGCCAGCAGTCCTGACATGGAATTTGAAAAACTGTTTTTT	CASSPDMEFEKLFF
-	TRBJ2-7	TRBV11-2	many	TGTGCCAGCAGCTTTGTGAGGTCCTCCTCCTACGAGCAGTACTTC	CASSFVRSSSYEQYF
-	TRBJ1-1	TRBV20-1	few	TGCAGTGCTAGAAAGGGGCCGGATGTTCTAAGAATTTTCTTT	CSARKGPDVLRIFF
TRBD1	TRBJ1-2	TRBV7-2	-	TGTGCCAGCAGCTTAGTTCACAGGGGTGGTACTAACTATGGCTACACCTTC	CASSLVHRGGTNYGYTF